This entry describes one T cell receptor beta chain. Repertoires were generated with immunoSEQ multiplex PCR, while TCRdb's copy carries only in-frame clones and drops some. This sample has over 120,000 clones, with 75% to 80% found just once. The CDR3 length is 17 residues. Per germline, CDR1 SGHTA and CDR2 FQGTGA. V gave up 4 bases and J gave up 0 bases; unmatched junction bases: 9. These data come from a study of blood T cell repertoires in COVID-19. The chain uses TRBV7-3 and TRBJ2-3; TRBD2 matches 8 bases. The specimen was peripheral blood. The receptor was isolated from a woman between 50 and 59 years old with active or convalescent COVID-19. CDR3 bases: TGTGCCAGCAGCTCTAGCGGGCGAAGCCATAGCACAGATACGCAGTATTTT. Amino acids: CASSSSGRSHSTDTQYF.